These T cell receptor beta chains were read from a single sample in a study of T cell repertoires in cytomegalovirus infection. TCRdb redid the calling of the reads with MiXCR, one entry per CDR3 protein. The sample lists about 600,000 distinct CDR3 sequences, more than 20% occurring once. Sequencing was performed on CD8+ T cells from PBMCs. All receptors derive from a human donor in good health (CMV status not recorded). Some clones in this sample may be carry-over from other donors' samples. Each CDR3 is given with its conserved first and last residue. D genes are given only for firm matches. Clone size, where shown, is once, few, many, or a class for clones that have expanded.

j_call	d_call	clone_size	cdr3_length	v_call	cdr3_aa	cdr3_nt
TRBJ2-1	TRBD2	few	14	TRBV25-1	CASSEGLAGHEQFF	TGTGCCAGCAGTGAGGGACTAGCGGGCCATGAGCAGTTCTTC
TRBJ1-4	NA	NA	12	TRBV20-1	CSARDYGEKLFF	TGCAGTGCTAGAGATTACGGTGAAAAACTGTTTTTT
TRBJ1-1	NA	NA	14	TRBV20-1	CSARVRTANTEAFF	TGCAGTGCTAGAGTACGGACAGCCAACACTGAAGCTTTCTTT
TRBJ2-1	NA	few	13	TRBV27	CASSFVTSNEQFF	TGTGCCAGCAGTTTCGTCACCTCCAATGAGCAGTTCTTC
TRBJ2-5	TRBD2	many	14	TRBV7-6	CASKAGGLQETQYF	TGTGCCTCAAAAGCGGGGGGGCTCCAAGAGACCCAGTACTTC
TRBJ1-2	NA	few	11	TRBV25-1	CASSGRGGYTF	TGTGCCAGCAGTGGTCGAGGAGGCTACACCTTC
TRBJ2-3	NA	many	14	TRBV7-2	CASSEEPDNPKVVF	TGTGCCAGCAGCGAAGAACCCGACAACCCCAAGGTGGTTTTT
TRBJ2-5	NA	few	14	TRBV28	CASSRPLYQETQYF	TGTGCCAGCAGTAGGCCGCTGTACCAAGAGACCCAGTACTTC
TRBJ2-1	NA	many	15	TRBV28	CASSLTLSSYNEQFF	TGTGCCAGCAGTTTGACCTTGAGCTCCTACAATGAGCAGTTCTTC
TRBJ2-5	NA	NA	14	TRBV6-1	CASNIGPAQETQYF	TGTGCCAGCAACATAGGACCTGCCCAAGAGACCCAGTACTTC
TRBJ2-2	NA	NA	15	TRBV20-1	CSARDQGGETGELFF	TGCAGTGCTAGAGATCAGGGGGGCGAGACCGGGGAGCTGTTTTTT
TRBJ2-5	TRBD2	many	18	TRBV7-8	CASSLARSGGTWGETQYF	TGTGCCAGCAGCTTAGCACGTAGCGGGGGGACTTGGGGAGAGACCCAGTACTTC
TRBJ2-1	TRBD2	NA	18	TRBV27	CASSLSKLAGIFYNEQFF	TGTGCCAGCAGTTTATCGAAGCTAGCGGGGATCTTTTACAATGAGCAGTTCTTC
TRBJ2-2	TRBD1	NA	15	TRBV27	CASTPTGDSTEELFF	TGTGCCAGTACTCCGACAGGGGACTCCACCGAGGAGCTGTTTTTT
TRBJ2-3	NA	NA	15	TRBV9	CASSPLAGPTDTQYF	TGTGCCAGCAGCCCGTTGGCGGGCCCCACAGATACGCAGTATTTT
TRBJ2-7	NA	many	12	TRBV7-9	CASTPWGAEQYF	TGTGCCAGCACCCCTTGGGGTGCCGAGCAGTACTTC
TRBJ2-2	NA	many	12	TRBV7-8	CASPSETGELFF	TGTGCCAGCCCCAGTGAAACCGGGGAGCTGTTTTTT
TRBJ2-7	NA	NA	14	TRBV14	CASSQEGGFYEQYF	TGTGCCAGCAGCCAAGAAGGGGGATTCTACGAGCAGTACTTC
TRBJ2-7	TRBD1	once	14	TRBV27	CASSFDRASYEQYF	TGTGCCAGCAGTTTTGACAGGGCGTCCTACGAGCAGTACTTC
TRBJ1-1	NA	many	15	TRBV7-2	CASSPSSGWNTEAFF	TGTGCCAGCAGCCCCTCCTCGGGCTGGAACACTGAAGCTTTCTTT
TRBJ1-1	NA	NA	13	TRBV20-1	CSARVLGSTEAFF	TGCAGTGCTAGAGTTTTGGGTAGTACTGAAGCTTTCTTT
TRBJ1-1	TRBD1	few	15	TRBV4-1	CASSQDFRQGTEAFF	TGCGCCAGCAGCCAGGACTTTCGACAGGGAACTGAAGCTTTCTTT
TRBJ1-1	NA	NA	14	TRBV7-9	CASSLKSGETEAFF	TGTGCCAGCAGCCTGAAATCAGGGGAGACTGAAGCTTTCTTT
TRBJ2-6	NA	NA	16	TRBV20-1	CSATADTYSGANVLTF	TGCAGTGCTACCGCTGACACATACTCTGGGGCCAACGTCCTGACTTTC
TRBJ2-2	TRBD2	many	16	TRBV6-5	CATRLLGGENTGELFF	TGTGCCACCAGACTCCTCGGGGGGGAGAACACCGGGGAGCTGTTTTTT
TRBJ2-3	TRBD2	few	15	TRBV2	CASKEGLAVTDTQYF	TGTGCCAGCAAAGAGGGACTAGCGGTAACAGATACGCAGTATTTT
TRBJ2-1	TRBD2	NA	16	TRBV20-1	CSAKDRGLAVYNEQFF	TGCAGTGCTAAGGACCGGGGACTAGCGGTCTACAATGAGCAGTTCTTC
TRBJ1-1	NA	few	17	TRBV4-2	CASSLTPTVVGDTEAFF	TGTGCCAGCAGCCTCACCCCGACAGTCGTAGGGGACACTGAAGCTTTCTTT
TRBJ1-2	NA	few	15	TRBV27	CASSITPRSGYGYTF	TGTGCCAGCAGTATAACCCCCCGTTCCGGGTACGGCTACACCTTC
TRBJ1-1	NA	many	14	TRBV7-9	CASSFQGRITEAFF	TGTGCCAGCAGCTTTCAGGGAAGAATAACTGAAGCTTTCTTT
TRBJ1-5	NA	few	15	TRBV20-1	CSALDRADSNQPQHF	TGCAGTGCTCTCGACAGAGCCGATAGCAATCAGCCCCAGCATTTT
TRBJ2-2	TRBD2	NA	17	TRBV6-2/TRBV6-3	CASSYSVLAANTGELFF	TGTGCCAGCAGTTACTCTGTTCTAGCGGCGAACACCGGGGAGCTGTTTTTT